This note documents a single TCR beta chain sequence. The antigen is undetermined. Generation of bulk TCR libraries relied on previously described methods and listed TCR primers. TCRdb passed the PCR reads through MiXCR, listing each CDR3 protein once. This repertoire shows about 640,000 distinct CDR3 sequences, 15% to 20% found once; its top ten account for roughly 0.83%. Isolation of naive CD8 T cells was achieved by sorting on a CD8+CD4-CCR7+CD45RA+ phenotype. V lost 4 bases, J lost 4 bases, and 19 bases lay in between. The germline CDR1 and CDR2 sequences are MNHEY and SVGAGI. The CDR3 is 16 amino acids. This entry is derived from a study of molecular identifiers for immune sequencing clone quantification. Findings and limits, study-wide: Beyond 20 RNA copies, clones held over 99% of effector molecules, compared with under 1% in naive cells.

The receptor comes from a human donor in good health. Some libraries in this study had Jurkat cell RNA spiked in. The V call is TRBV6-5, the J call TRBJ2-5; D might be TRBD2 (5 bases). Sequenced material: naive CD8+ T cells from blood, with Jurkat cell RNA spiked in. Regarding subset: FACS-sorted CD8+CD4-CCR7+CD45RA+ naive T cells. CDR3 nucleotide sequence: TGTGCCAGCAGTTTGGTGGGAGTCAGATTGGGAGAGACCCAGTACTTC. Residues: CASSLVGVRLGETQYF.